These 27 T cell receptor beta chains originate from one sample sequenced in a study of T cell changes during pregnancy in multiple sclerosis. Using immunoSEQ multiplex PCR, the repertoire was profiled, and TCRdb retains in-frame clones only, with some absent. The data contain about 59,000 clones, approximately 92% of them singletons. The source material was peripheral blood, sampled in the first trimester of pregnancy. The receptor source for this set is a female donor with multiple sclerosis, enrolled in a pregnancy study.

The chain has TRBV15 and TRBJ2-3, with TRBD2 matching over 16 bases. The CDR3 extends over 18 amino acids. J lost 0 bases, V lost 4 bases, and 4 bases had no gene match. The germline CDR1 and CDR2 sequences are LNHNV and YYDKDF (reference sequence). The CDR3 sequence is CATSTGLAGGPSTDTQYF. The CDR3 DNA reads TGTGCCACCAGCACGGGACTAGCGGGAGGGCCTAGCACAGATACGCAGTATTTT.

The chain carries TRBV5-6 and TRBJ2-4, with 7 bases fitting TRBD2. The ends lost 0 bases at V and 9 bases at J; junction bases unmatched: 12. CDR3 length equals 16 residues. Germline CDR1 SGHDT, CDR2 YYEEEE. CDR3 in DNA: TGTGCCAGCAGCTTGGCCGGGGGAGGGACCGGGGGCATTCAGTACTTC. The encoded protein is CASSLAGGGTGGIQYF. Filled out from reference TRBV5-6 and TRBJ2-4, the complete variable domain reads DAGVTQSPTHLIKTRGQQVTLRCSPKSGHDTVSWYQQALGQGPQFIFQYYEEEERQRGNFPDRFSGHQFPNYSSELNVNALLLGDSALYLCASSLAGGGTGGIQYFGAGTRLSVL.

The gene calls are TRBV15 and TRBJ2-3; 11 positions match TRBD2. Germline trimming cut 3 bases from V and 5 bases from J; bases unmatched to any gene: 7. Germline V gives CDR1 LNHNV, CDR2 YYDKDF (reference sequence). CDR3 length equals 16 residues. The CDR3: CATSSFSLAGGDTQYF. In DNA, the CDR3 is TGTGCCACCAGCAGCTTCAGCCTAGCGGGAGGAGATACGCAGTATTTT.

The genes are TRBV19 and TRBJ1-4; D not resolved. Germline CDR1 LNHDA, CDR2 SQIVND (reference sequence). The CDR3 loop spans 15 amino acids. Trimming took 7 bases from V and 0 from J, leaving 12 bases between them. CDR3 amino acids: CASTSGGATNEKLFF. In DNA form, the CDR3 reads TGTGCCAGTACTAGCGGCGGAGCAACTAATGAAAAACTGTTTTTT.

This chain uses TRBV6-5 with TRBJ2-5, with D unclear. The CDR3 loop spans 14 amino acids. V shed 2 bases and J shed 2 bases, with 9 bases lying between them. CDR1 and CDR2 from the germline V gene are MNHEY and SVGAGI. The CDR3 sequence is CASSYTAVQETQYF. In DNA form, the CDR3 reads TGTGCCAGCAGTTACACCGCAGTACAAGAGACCCAGTACTTC.

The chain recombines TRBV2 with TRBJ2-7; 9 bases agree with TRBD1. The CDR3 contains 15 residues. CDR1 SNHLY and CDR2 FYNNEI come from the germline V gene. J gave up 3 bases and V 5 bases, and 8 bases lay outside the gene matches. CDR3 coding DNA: TGTGCCAGCAGTTTACAGGGGGCGCCCGTCTACGAGCAGTACTTC. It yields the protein CASSLQGAPVYEQYF.

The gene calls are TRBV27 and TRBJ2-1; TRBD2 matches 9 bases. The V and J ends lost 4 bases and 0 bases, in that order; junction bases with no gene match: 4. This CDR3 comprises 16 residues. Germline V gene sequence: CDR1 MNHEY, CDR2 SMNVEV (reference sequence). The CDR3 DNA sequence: TGTGCCAGCAGTTCCCTTAGCGGGAGCTCCTACAATGAGCAGTTCTTC. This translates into CASSSLSGSSYNEQFF.

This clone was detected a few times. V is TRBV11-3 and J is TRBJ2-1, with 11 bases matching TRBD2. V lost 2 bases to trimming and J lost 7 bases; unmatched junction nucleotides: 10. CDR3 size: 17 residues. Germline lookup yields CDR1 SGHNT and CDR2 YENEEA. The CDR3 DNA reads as TGTGCCAGCAGCTTATTTTGGCTAGCGGGAGGAGAGAATGAGCAGTTCTTC. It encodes CASSLFWLAGGENEQFF.

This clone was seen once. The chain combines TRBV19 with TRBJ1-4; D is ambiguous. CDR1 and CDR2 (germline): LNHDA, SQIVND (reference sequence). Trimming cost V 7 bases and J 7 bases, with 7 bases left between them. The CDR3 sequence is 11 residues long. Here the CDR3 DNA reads TGTGCCAGTATGGTCGGTGAAAAACTGTTTTTT. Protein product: CASMVGEKLFF.

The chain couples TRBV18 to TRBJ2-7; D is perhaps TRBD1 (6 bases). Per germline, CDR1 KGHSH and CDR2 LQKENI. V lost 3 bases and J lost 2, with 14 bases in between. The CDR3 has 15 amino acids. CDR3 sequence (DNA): TGTGCCAGCTCACCTTGGGACACTGAACCCTACGAGCAGTACTTC. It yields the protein CASSPWDTEPYEQYF.

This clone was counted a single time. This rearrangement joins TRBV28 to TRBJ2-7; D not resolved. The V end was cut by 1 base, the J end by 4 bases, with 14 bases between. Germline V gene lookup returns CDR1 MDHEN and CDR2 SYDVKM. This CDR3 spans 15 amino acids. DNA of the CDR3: TGTGCCAGCAGTTTATCCGACCGGGTGCTATACGAGCAGTACTTC. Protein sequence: CASSLSDRVLYEQYF.

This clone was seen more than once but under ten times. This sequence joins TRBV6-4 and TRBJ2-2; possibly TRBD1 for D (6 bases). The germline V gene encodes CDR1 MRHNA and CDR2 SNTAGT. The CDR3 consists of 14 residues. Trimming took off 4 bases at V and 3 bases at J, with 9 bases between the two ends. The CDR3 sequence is CASSGGPDTGELFF. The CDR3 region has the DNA TGTGCCAGCAGTGGGGGGCCAGACACCGGGGAGCTGTTTTTT.

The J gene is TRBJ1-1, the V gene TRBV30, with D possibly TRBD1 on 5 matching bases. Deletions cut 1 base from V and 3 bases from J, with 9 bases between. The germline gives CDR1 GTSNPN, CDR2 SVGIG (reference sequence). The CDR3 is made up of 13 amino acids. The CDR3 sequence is CAWSEGSHTEAFF. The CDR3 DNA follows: TGTGCCTGGAGTGAGGGGTCACACACTGAAGCTTTCTTT.

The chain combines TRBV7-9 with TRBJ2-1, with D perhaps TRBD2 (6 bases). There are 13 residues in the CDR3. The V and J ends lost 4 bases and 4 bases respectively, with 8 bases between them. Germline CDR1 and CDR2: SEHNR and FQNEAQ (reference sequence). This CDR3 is CASSSGLYNEQFF. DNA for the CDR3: TGTGCCAGCAGCTCGGGACTTTACAATGAGCAGTTCTTC.

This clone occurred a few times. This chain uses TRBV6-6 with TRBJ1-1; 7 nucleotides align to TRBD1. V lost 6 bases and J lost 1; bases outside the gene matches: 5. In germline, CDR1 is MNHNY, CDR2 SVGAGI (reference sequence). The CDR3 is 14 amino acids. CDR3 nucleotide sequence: TGTGCCAGCAGCCCACAGGGGAAGAACACTGAAGCTTTCTTT. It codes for CASSPQGKNTEAFF.

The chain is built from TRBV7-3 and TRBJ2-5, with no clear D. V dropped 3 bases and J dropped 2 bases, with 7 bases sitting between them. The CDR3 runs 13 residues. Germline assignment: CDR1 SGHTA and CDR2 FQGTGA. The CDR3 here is CASSFSPQETQYF. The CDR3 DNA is TGTGCCAGCAGCTTCAGTCCTCAAGAGACCCAGTACTTC.

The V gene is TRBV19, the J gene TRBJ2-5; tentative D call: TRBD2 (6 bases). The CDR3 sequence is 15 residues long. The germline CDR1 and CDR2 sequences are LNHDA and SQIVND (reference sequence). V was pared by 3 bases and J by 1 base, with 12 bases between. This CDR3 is CASSISPGVQETQYF. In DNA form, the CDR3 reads TGTGCCAGTAGTATCTCCCCGGGAGTCCAAGAGACCCAGTACTTC.

The CDR3 loop reads CATSRDPRGGADTQYF. DNA of the CDR3: TGTGCCACCAGCAGAGATCCTAGAGGAGGCGCAGATACGCAGTATTTT. The J gene is TRBJ2-3, the V gene TRBV15; tentative D call: TRBD2 (5 bases). The CDR3 is 16 amino acids. CDR1 and CDR2 (germline): LNHNV, YYDKDF (reference sequence). Trimming took off 0 bases at V and 4 bases at J, with 14 bases between the two ends.

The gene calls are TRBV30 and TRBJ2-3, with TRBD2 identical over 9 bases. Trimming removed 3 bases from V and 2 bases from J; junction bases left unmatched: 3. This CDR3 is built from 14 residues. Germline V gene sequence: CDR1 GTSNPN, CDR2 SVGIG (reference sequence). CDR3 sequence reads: CAWRREGLTDTQYF. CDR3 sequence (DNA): TGTGCCTGGAGGCGGGAGGGCCTCACAGATACGCAGTATTTT.

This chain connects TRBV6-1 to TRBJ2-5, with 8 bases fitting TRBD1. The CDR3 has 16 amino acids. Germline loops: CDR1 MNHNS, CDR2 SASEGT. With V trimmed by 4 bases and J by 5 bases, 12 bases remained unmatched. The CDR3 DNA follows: TGTGCCAGCAGTGCCCTTAGGACAGGGATTGAGGAGACCCAGTACTTC. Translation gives CASSALRTGIEETQYF.

CDR3 sequence (DNA): TGTGCCAGCAGTTACAGGGCGGGTTATAATGAAAAACTGTTTTTT. This encodes CASSYRAGYNEKLFF. The V call is TRBV27, the J call TRBJ1-4, with a weak D call TRBD1 (6 bases). Germline values: CDR1 MNHEY, CDR2 SMNVEV (reference sequence). V was pared by 4 bases and J by 4 bases, with 13 bases between. CDR3 length: 15 amino acids.

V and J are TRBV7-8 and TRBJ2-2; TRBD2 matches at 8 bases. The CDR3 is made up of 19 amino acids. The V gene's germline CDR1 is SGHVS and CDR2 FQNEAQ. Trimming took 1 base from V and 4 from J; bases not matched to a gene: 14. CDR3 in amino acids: CASSLVVMRGRTSTGELFF. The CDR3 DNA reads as TGTGCCAGCAGCTTAGTTGTGATGCGCGGGAGGACGTCCACCGGGGAGCTGTTTTTT.

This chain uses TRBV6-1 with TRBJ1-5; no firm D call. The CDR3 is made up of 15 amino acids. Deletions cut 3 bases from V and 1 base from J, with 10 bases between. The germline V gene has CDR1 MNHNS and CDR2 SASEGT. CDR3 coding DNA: TGTGCCAGCAGTGATTCGGCGGGCAGCAATCAGCCCCAGCATTTT. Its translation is CASSDSAGSNQPQHF.

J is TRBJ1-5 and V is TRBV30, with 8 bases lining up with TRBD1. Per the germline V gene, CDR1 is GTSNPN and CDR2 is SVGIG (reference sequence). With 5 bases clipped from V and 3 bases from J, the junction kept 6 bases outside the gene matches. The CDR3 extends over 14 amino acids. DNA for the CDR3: TGTGCCTGGTCAGGGACAGGTCCCAATCAGCCCCAGCATTTT. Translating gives CAWSGTGPNQPQHF.

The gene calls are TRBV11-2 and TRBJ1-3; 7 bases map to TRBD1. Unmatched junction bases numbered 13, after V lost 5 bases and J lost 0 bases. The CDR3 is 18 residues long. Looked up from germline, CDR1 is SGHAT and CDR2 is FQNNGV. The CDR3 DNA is TGTGCCAGCAGCCGAATACCCCGACAGGGCAGCTCTGGAAACACCATATATTTT. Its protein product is CASSRIPRQGSSGNTIYF.

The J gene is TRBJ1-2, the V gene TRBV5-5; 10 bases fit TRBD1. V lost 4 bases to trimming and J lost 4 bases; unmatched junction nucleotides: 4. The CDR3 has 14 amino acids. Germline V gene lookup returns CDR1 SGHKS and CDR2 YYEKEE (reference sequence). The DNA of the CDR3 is TGTGCCAGCAGCCGGACAGGGGGTTCCTATGGCTACACCTTC. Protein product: CASSRTGGSYGYTF.

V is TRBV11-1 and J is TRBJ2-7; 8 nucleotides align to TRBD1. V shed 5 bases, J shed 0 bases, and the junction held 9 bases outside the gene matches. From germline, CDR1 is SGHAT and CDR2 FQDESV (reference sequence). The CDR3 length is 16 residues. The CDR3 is CASSLGQGKGSYEQYF. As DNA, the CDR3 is TGTGCCAGCAGCCTAGGACAGGGTAAGGGCTCCTACGAGCAGTACTTC.